The rows below give T cell receptor beta chains drawn from one sample of a study of CD4 T cells in relation to SARS-CoV-2 and coronaviruses. Profiled with immunoSEQ multiplex PCR; TCRdb holds only in-frame clones, not every one. The profile covers about 15,000 clones, with 79% appearing a single time and 11% taken by the ten largest. No antigen has been assigned to these receptors. The sequenced material came from CD4+ T cells from PBMCs, cultured in vitro. These receptors all come from a human donor in good health. CDR3s include the opening cysteine and the closing phenylalanine or tryptophan. The order of the fields is V gene, clone size, D gene, J gene, CDR3 protein, CDR3 DNA. A D gene is named only where the DNA matches it firmly. Clone size appears in some rows only: once, few, many, or a class for an expanded clone.

TRBV30	-	-	TRBJ2-7	CAWSVQNYEQYF	TGTGCCTGGAGTGTACAGAACTACGAGCAGTACTTC
TRBV6-6	-	-	TRBJ2-5	CASNQGVGLAQETQYF	TGTGCCAGCAACCAAGGTGTCGGGCTGGCTCAGGAGACCCAGTACTTC
TRBV12-3/TRBV12-4	once	-	TRBJ1-1	CASSLAVAAEAFF	TGTGCCAGCAGTTTGGCAGTGGCAGCTGAAGCTTTCTTT
TRBV19	-	TRBD1	TRBJ2-7	CASSIDRVSEQYF	TGTGCCAGTAGTATTGACAGGGTGAGCGAGCAGTACTTC
TRBV30	-	-	TRBJ2-3	CAWSVRDPSTDTQYF	TGTGCCTGGAGTGTACGGGACCCGAGCACAGATACGCAGTATTTT
TRBV2	-	-	TRBJ2-5	CASSVSRTQDTQYF	TGTGCCAGCAGTGTTAGTAGGACCCAAGATACCCAGTACTTC
TRBV5-4	-	-	TRBJ2-6	CASTRGLSGANVLTF	TGTGCCAGCACTCGTGGTCTCTCTGGGGCCAACGTCCTGACTTTC
TRBV4-1	-	TRBD1	TRBJ2-2	CASSTGPGQGNTGELFF	TGCGCCAGCAGCACCGGACCGGGACAGGGGAACACCGGGGAGCTGTTTTTT
TRBV5-4	few	-	TRBJ2-7	CASSASKTGTYEQYF	TGTGCCAGCAGCGCCTCAAAAACAGGGACCTACGAGCAGTACTTC
TRBV5-1	-	-	TRBJ1-6	CASSPGQNSPLHF	TGCGCCAGCAGCCCGGGACAAAATTCACCCCTCCACTTT
TRBV9	-	-	TRBJ2-5	CASSFQGGETQYF	TGTGCCAGCTCCTTTCAGGGGGGAGAGACCCAGTACTTC
TRBV29-1	-	-	TRBJ1-2	CSVPGSPGSGYTF	TGCAGCGTTCCAGGGTCCCCTGGCAGCGGCTACACCTTC
TRBV4-1	-	TRBD2	TRBJ2-1	CASIPVGREGLGLMNEQFF	TGCGCCAGCATACCTGTGGGGCGGGAGGGCCTCGGTTTGATGAATGAGCAGTTCTTC
TRBV2	-	-	TRBJ1-5	CASSGGGGRGPQHF	TGTGCCAGCAGTGGAGGAGGGGGAAGAGGGCCCCAGCATTTT
TRBV4-3	-	-	TRBJ2-6	CASSPGRGGANVLTF	TGCGCCAGCAGCCCCGGCAGGGGTGGGGCCAACGTCCTGACTTTC
TRBV2	-	TRBD1	TRBJ1-5	CASSDRGLQPQHF	TGTGCCAGCAGCGACAGGGGATTGCAGCCCCAGCATTTT
TRBV6-2/TRBV6-3	few	TRBD2	TRBJ2-5	CASSSGTSFSGAQYF	TGTGCCAGCAGCTCCGGGACTAGCTTTTCAGGGGCCCAGTACTTC
TRBV19	-	-	TRBJ2-7	CASSIGAGRYEQYF	TGTGCCAGTAGTATCGGCGCAGGTCGTTACGAGCAGTACTTC
TRBV5-1	-	TRBD2	TRBJ2-1	CASSLFRGAQAGLGGNEQFF	TGCGCCAGCAGCTTGTTTCGCGGTGCCCAGGCGGGACTAGGTGGAAATGAGCAGTTCTTC